The 13 T cell receptor beta chains below were found in one sample sequenced in a study of blood T cell repertoires in COVID-19. Method: immunoSEQ multiplex PCR; TCRdb's copy keeps in-frame clones and lacks some. This table has fewer than 400,000 clones, around 92% appearing once. Sequencing used peripheral blood. These receptors originate from a woman aged 25 to 39 with COVID-19, enrolled during active disease.

This clone turned up a few times. The V and J genes are TRBV28 and TRBJ2-7; D gene ambiguous. CDR1 and CDR2 from the germline V gene are MDHEN and SYDVKM. V lost 7 bases to trimming and J lost 1 base, with 14 bases between them. The CDR3 is made up of 14 amino acids. CDR3 amino acids: CASKWSGFSYEQYF. CDR3 DNA sequence: TGTGCCAGCAAGTGGTCAGGATTTTCCTACGAGCAGTACTTC.

V and J are TRBV6-6 and TRBJ2-1; 9 bases align to TRBD2. There are 15 residues in the CDR3. Trimming at V came to 6 bases and at J to 0 bases, leaving 3 bases not matched to a gene. Per the germline V gene, CDR1 is MNHNY and CDR2 is SVGAGI (reference sequence). CDR3 bases: TGTGCCAGCAGGGTAGCGGGGGCCTCCTACAATGAGCAGTTCTTC. Translation gives CASRVAGASYNEQFF.

The chain joins TRBV29-1 to TRBJ1-2; a possible D gene is TRBD1 (5 bases). V dropped 0 bases and J dropped 7 bases, with 12 bases sitting between them. The CDR3 sequence is 13 residues long. The germline V gene has CDR1 SQVTM and CDR2 ANQGSEA. The CDR3 DNA follows: TGCAGCGTTGAAGATCTCCAGGGACTTGGCTACACCTTC. Protein product: CSVEDLQGLGYTF. Combining the CDR3 with reference TRBV29-1 and TRBJ1-2 gives the whole variable domain SAVISQKPSRDICQRGTSLTIQCQVDSQVTMMFWYRQQPGQSLTLIATANQGSEATYESGFVIDKFPISRPNLTFSTLTVSNMSPEDSSIYLCSVEDLQGLGYTFGSGTRLTVV.

The gene calls are TRBV7-9 and TRBJ1-3; D remains ambiguous. The V gene lost 5 bases and the J gene lost 4 bases, with 9 bases spanning the gap. The CDR3 is 13 amino acids. The germline V gene encodes CDR1 SEHNR and CDR2 FQNEAQ (reference sequence). The CDR3 reads CASSLTRGNTIYF. In DNA form, the CDR3 reads TGTGCCAGCAGCCTGACTCGGGGAAACACCATATATTTT.

This chain uses TRBV7-8 with TRBJ2-5; D is possibly TRBD2 (5 bases). CDR3 length: 14 amino acids. Deletions cut 2 bases from V and 0 bases from J, with 7 bases between. The germline V gene encodes CDR1 SGHVS and CDR2 FQNEAQ. The CDR3 here is CASSLWRDQETQYF. The CDR3 nucleotides are TGTGCCAGCAGCTTATGGCGGGACCAAGAGACCCAGTACTTC.

This sequence joins TRBV20-1 and TRBJ2-7; 7 bases align to TRBD2. Trimming at V came to 3 bases and at J to 1 base, leaving 6 bases not matched to a gene. The germline gives CDR1 DFQATT, CDR2 SNEGSKA (reference sequence). This CDR3 comprises 14 residues. The CDR3 sequence is CSASLAGVSYEQYF. CDR3 DNA sequence: TGCAGTGCTAGTCTTGCGGGGGTATCCTACGAGCAGTACTTC.

This rearrangement joins TRBV6-5 to TRBJ2-5, with 7 bases identical to TRBD1. This CDR3 contains 14 residues. CDR1 and CDR2 from the germline V gene are MNHEY and SVGAGI. The V gene end was trimmed by 7 bases and the J gene end by 8 bases; junction bases not matched to a gene: 13. In nucleotides, the CDR3 is TGTGCCAGCAATAAGGGGGCAGGCCAAGCTACCCAGTACTTC. It is translated as CASNKGAGQATQYF.

This clone was detected once. The chain recombines TRBV7-9 with TRBJ2-1; the D is unclear. The CDR3 runs to 13 residues. Trimming took 5 bases from V and 7 from J, leaving 12 bases between them. Germline V CDR1 and CDR2: SEHNR, FQNEAQ (reference sequence). The DNA for the CDR3 is TGTGCCAGCAGCCCAAAATCGGGTAATGAGCAGTTCTTC. It codes for CASSPKSGNEQFF.

The J gene is TRBJ1-2, the V gene TRBV5-4; no firm D call. Trimming pared 4 bases from V and 2 bases from J, leaving 18 bases between. Germline V gene sequence: CDR1 SGHNT, CDR2 YYREEE (reference sequence). This CDR3 contains 16 residues. The CDR3 DNA follows: TGTGCCAGCAGCGTCATCGGCCCCAGCGGGAACTATGGCTACACCTTC. Its protein product is CASSVIGPSGNYGYTF.

The J gene is TRBJ1-1, the V gene TRBV10-3; no reliable D call. There are 14 residues in the CDR3. Germline V gives CDR1 ENHRY, CDR2 SYGVKD. Trimming took 4 bases from V and 3 from J, leaving 12 bases between them. The CDR3 nucleotides read TGTGCCATCAGTGCATCTGGTACGGACACTGAAGCTTTCTTT. As protein: CAISASGTDTEAFF.

The rearrangement links TRBV18 to TRBJ1-1, with 9 nucleotides matching TRBD1. The CDR3 spans 15 residues. Germline CDR1 and CDR2: KGHSH and LQKENI. Unmatched junction bases numbered 8, after V lost 8 bases and J lost 1 base. The CDR3 DNA reads TGTGCCAGCCATCCGGGACAGGGTCGGAACACTGAAGCTTTCTTT. It codes for CASHPGQGRNTEAFF.

The chain is built from TRBV5-1 and TRBJ2-3, with unresolved D. CDR3 length: 18 residues. The V end lost 2 bases, the J end lost 2 bases, and 21 bases lay between the germline ends. CDR1 is SGHRS and CDR2 is YFSETQ in the germline V gene. The CDR3, as DNA: TGCGCCAGCAGCTTAGGTGGCGGTACTACTACCTTCACAGATACGCAGTATTTT. Encoded protein: CASSLGGGTTTFTDTQYF.

The chain is built from TRBV9 and TRBJ1-6; 8 positions match TRBD1. The CDR3 runs to 16 residues. Germline lookup yields CDR1 SGDLS and CDR2 YYNGEE. V shed 4 bases and J 8 bases; nucleotides not matched to a gene: 11. The DNA of the CDR3 is TGTGCCAGCAGCAAACGACAGGGGCGCCAGGATTCACCCCTCCACTTT. Its protein is CASSKRQGRQDSPLHF.